Presented here are 7 T cell receptor beta chains from one specimen sequenced in a study of CD8 T cells in Susac syndrome. Random-hexamer reverse transcription was applied to roughly 0.45 to 1 ug RNA. TCRdb processed the immunoSEQ multiplex PCR reads anew with MiXCR; each CDR3 protein has one entry. The table has about 170,000 distinct CDR3 sequences, 85% to 95% seen once. Sequenced material: CD4+ T cells from PBMCs. Source of these receptors: a human donor with multiple sclerosis.

The genes are TRBV19 and TRBJ1-5; 8 bases are a match to TRBD1. J was trimmed by 6 bases and V by 5 bases; bases with no gene match: 6. Germline CDR1 LNHDA, CDR2 SQIVND (reference sequence). This CDR3 is built from 14 residues. DNA of the CDR3: TGTGCCAGTAGTGTTGACAGGGGTGTTCAGCCCCAGCATTTT. Its translation is CASSVDRGVQPQHF. Filled out from reference TRBV19 and TRBJ1-5, the complete variable domain reads DGGITQSPKYLFRKEGQNVTLSCEQNLNHDAMYWYRQDPGQGLRLIYYSQIVNDFQKGDIAEGYSVSREKKESFPLTVTSAQKNPTAFYLCASSVDRGVQPQHFGDGTRLSIL.

V and J are TRBV5-6 and TRBJ2-5; TRBD1 might be the D (6 bases). The CDR3 covers 15 residues. Germline values: CDR1 SGHDT, CDR2 YYEEEE. V was cut by 4 bases and J by 5 bases, with 18 bases left in between. Here the CDR3 reads CASSQFTGSSETQYF. The DNA for the CDR3 is TGTGCCAGCAGCCAATTTACAGGGTCATCGGAGACCCAGTACTTC.

V and J are TRBV5-1 and TRBJ2-6; 7 bases agree with TRBD1. This CDR3 has 15 amino acids. Germline loops: CDR1 SGHRS, CDR2 YFSETQ. V lost 4 bases, J lost 3 bases, and 4 bases stayed unmatched. CDR3 in DNA: TGCGCCAGCAGCCCAAACAGGGGTGGGGCCAACGTCCTGACTTTC. Translated, it gives CASSPNRGGANVLTF.

The rearrangement links TRBV20-1 to TRBJ2-3; D tentatively fits TRBD1 or TRBD2 (5 bases each). The CDR3 extends over 16 amino acids. From germline, CDR1 is DFQATT and CDR2 SNEGSKA (reference sequence). Trimming pared 3 bases from V and 5 bases from J, leaving 21 bases between. DNA of the CDR3: TGCAGTGCTAGGAGTGGTGGGACCCATCCTTTAGATACGCAGTATTTT. This translates into CSARSGGTHPLDTQYF.

This chain links TRBV19 with TRBJ2-5, with 12 bases fitting TRBD2. Germline V gene lookup returns CDR1 LNHDA and CDR2 SQIVND (reference sequence). The J segment lost 7 bases and the V segment lost 3 bases, leaving 12 bases of the junction unmatched. This CDR3 has 17 residues. The CDR3 loop is CASSIGTSGRDRGTQYF. CDR3 sequence (DNA): TGTGCCAGTAGTATTGGGACTAGCGGGCGCGACCGGGGGACCCAGTACTTC.

The J gene is TRBJ2-1, the V gene TRBV20-1, with D hard to call. This CDR3 is 15 amino acids long. The germline V gene has CDR1 DFQATT and CDR2 SNEGSKA (reference sequence). Trimming took 2 bases from V and 0 from J, leaving 11 bases between them. Written as DNA, the CDR3 is TGCAGTGCTAGACCTTTATGGGGCTCCTACAATGAGCAGTTCTTC. Amino acids: CSARPLWGSYNEQFF.

This chain joins TRBV9 and TRBJ2-5; 7 bases are a match to TRBD2. There are 17 residues in the CDR3. J gave up 5 bases and V 2 bases, and 15 bases lay outside the gene matches. CDR1 SGDLS and CDR2 YYNGEE come from the germline V gene. The CDR3 here is CASSVGLADPYRETQYF. As DNA, the CDR3 is TGTGCCAGCAGCGTGGGGCTAGCGGACCCGTATAGGGAGACCCAGTACTTC.